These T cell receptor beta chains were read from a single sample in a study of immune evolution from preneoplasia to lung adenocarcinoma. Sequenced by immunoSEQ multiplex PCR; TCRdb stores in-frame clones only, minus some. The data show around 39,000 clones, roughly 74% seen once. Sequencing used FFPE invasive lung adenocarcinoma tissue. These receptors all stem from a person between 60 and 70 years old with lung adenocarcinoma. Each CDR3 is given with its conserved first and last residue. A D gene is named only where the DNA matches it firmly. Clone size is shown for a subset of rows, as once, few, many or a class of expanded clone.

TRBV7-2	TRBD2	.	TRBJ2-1	CASSSRGRANEQFF	TGTGCCAGCAGCTCCCGGGGGAGGGCGAATGAGCAGTTCTTC
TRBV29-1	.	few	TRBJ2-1	CSVGRDSPRGEQFF	TGCAGCGTTGGCCGGGACTCCCCTCGGGGTGAGCAGTTCTTC
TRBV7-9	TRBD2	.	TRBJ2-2	CASSYSLAGVIGELFF	TGTGCCAGCAGCTACTCCCTAGCGGGAGTAATCGGGGAGCTGTTTTTT
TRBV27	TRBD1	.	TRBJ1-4	CASSRDRSSTNEKLFF	TGTGCCAGCAGTCGGGACAGGAGTTCAACTAATGAAAAACTGTTTTTT
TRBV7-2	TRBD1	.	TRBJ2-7	CASSPGTGAREQYF	TGTGCCAGCAGCCCCGGGACAGGGGCCCGGGAGCAGTACTTC
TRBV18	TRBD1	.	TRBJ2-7	CASSPRQGVYEQYF	TGTGCCAGCTCACCACGACAGGGGGTCTACGAGCAGTACTTC
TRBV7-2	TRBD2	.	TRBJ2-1	CASSPPRGLPTYNEQFF	TGTGCCAGCAGCCCCCCGCGGGGACTACCTACTTACAATGAGCAGTTCTTC
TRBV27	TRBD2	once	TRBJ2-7	CASSLRPGTSGRTYEQYF	TGTGCCAGCAGTTTACGCCCAGGGACTAGCGGGAGAACCTACGAGCAGTACTTC
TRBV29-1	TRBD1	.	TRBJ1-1	CSVQGQGLGNTEAFF	TGCAGCGTTCAGGGACAGGGTTTGGGGAACACTGAAGCTTTCTTT
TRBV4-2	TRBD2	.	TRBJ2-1	CASSQKAGGDNEQFF	TGTGCCAGCAGCCAAAAAGCGGGAGGGGACAATGAGCAGTTCTTC
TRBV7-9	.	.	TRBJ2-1	CASNSAAPYNEQFF	TGTGCCAGCAATTCGGCGGCACCCTACAATGAGCAGTTCTTC
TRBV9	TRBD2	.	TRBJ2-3	CASSAIAGGGTDTQYF	TGTGCCAGCAGCGCAATAGCGGGAGGGGGCACAGATACGCAGTATTTT
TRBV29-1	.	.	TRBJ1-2	CSVDRLVSYYGYTF	TGCAGCGTTGATAGGCTGGTTAGTTACTATGGCTACACCTTC
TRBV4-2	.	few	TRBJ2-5	CASSQDSGGRETQYF	TGTGCCAGCAGCCAAGATAGTGGAGGGAGGGAGACCCAGTACTTC
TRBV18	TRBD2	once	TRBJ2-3	CASSQAGGSDTQYF	TGTGCCAGCTCCCAAGCGGGAGGGTCAGATACGCAGTATTTT
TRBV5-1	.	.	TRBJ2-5	CASSLAQLGETQYF	TGCGCCAGCAGCTTGGCCCAACTGGGAGAGACCCAGTACTTC
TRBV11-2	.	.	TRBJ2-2	CASSPPANTGELFF	TGTGCCAGCAGCCCCCCGGCTAACACCGGGGAGCTGTTTTTT
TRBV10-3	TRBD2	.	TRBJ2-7	CAISESGTRVYF	TGTGCCATCAGTGAGTCGGGGACTAGAGTATACTTC
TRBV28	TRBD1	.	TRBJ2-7	CASSSRTGGTAQQYF	TGTGCCAGCAGTTCCCGGACAGGGGGCACCGCCCAGCAGTACTTC
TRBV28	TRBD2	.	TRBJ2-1	CASSSILAGVYNEQFF	TGTGCCAGCAGTTCCATTCTAGCGGGAGTCTACAATGAGCAGTTCTTC
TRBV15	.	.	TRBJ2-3	CATSRAQTSLGNTDTQYF	TGTGCCACCAGCAGAGCACAGACTAGTCTGGGCAACACAGATACGCAGTATTTT
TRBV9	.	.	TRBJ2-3	CASSSRQGTTDTQYF	TGTGCCAGCAGCTCCCGTCAGGGCACCACAGATACGCAGTATTTT
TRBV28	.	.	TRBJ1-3	CASSRQTGNTIYF	TGTGCCAGCAGTCGGCAGACTGGAAACACCATATATTTT
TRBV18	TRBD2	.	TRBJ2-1	CASSPLAAAGGGEQFF	TGTGCCAGCTCACCACTAGCTGCGGCGGGAGGGGGTGAGCAGTTCTTC
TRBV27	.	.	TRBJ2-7	CASSLQVSYEQYF	TGTGCCAGCAGTTTACAGGTCTCCTACGAGCAGTACTTC
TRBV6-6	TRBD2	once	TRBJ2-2	CASSYTLGTSYGELFF	TGTGCCAGCAGTTACACTTTGGGGACTAGCTACGGGGAGCTGTTTTTT
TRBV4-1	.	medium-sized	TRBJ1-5	CASSQDDRTVVPQHF	TGCGCCAGCAGCCAAGATGACAGGACGGTTGTGCCCCAGCATTTT
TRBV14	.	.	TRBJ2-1	CASSPIGGTYNEQFF	TGTGCCAGCAGCCCAATAGGAGGGACCTACAATGAGCAGTTCTTC
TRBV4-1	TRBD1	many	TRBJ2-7	CASSLGGQDEQYF	TGCGCCAGCAGCCTAGGGGGACAGGACGAGCAGTACTTC
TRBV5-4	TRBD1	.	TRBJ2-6	CASSRQGTGANVLTF	TGTGCCAGCAGCCGACAGGGGACTGGGGCCAACGTCCTGACTTTC
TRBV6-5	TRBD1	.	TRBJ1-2	CASSGGTGKGYGYTF	TGTGCCAGCAGTGGCGGGACAGGGAAAGGGTATGGCTACACCTTC
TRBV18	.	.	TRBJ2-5	CASFQGRRYQETQYF	TGTGCCAGCTTCCAAGGGCGCAGGTACCAAGAGACCCAGTACTTC
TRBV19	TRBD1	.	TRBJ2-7	CASSMDLRGTYEQYF	TGTGCCAGTAGTATGGACCTCAGGGGGACCTACGAGCAGTACTTC
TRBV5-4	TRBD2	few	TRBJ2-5	CASSQDLAGAVIQETQYF	TGTGCCAGCAGCCAAGATCTAGCGGGTGCTGTCATCCAAGAGACCCAGTACTTC
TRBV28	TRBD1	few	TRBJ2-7	CASRPGTGADEQYF	TGTGCCAGCAGGCCCGGGACAGGGGCAGACGAGCAGTACTTC
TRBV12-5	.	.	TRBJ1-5	CASGLGSNQPQHF	TGTGCTAGTGGTTTGGGCAGCAATCAGCCCCAGCATTTT
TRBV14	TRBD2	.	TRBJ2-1	CASSRVTSGRSENEQFF	TGTGCCAGCAGCCGAGTGACTAGCGGGAGGTCTGAAAATGAGCAGTTCTTC
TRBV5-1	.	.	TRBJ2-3	CASSLAAYTDTQYF	TGCGCCAGCAGCTTGGCAGCGTACACAGATACGCAGTATTTT
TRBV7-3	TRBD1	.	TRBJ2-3	CASSRDRGDTQYF	TGTGCCAGCAGTCGGGACAGGGGAGATACGCAGTATTTT
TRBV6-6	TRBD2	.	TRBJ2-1	CASSTGLAGVYNEQFF	TGTGCCAGCAGTACGGGACTAGCGGGAGTTTACAATGAGCAGTTCTTC
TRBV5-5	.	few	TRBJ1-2	CASSLAANYGYTF	TGTGCCAGCAGCTTGGCAGCTAACTATGGCTACACCTTC
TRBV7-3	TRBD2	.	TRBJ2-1	CASSLGLAGGPVDNEQFF	TGTGCCAGCAGCTTAGGACTAGCGGGAGGGCCGGTCGACAATGAGCAGTTCTTC